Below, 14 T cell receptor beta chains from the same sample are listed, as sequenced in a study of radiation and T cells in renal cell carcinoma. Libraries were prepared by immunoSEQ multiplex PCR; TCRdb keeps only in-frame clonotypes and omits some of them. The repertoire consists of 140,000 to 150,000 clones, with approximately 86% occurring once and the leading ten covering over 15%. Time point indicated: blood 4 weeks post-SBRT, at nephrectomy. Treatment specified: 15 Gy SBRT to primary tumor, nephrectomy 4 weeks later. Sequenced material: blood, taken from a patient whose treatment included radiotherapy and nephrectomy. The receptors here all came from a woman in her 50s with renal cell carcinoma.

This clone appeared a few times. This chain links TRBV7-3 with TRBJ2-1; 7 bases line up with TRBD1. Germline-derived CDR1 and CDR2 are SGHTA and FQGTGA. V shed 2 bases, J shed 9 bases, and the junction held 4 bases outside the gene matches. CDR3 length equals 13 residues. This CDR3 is CASSLQGVAEQFF. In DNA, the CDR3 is TGTGCCAGCAGCTTACAGGGGGTGGCTGAGCAGTTCTTC. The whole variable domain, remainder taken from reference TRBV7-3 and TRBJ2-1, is GAGVSQTPSNKVTEKGKYVELRCDPISGHTALYWYRQSLGQGPEFLIYFQGTGAADDSGLPNDRFFAVRPEGSVSTLKIQRTERGDSAVYLCASSLQGVAEQFFGPGTRLTVL.

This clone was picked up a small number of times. The CDR3 DNA sequence: TGCGCCAGCAGGGACAGGGCAAACACTGAAGCTTTCTTT. Translation gives CASRDRANTEAFF. The rearrangement links TRBV5-1 to TRBJ1-1; 8 nucleotides line up with TRBD1. CDR1 and CDR2 from the germline V gene are SGHRS and YFSETQ. This CDR3 spans 13 amino acids. With V trimmed by 5 bases and J by 2 bases, 2 bases remained unmatched.

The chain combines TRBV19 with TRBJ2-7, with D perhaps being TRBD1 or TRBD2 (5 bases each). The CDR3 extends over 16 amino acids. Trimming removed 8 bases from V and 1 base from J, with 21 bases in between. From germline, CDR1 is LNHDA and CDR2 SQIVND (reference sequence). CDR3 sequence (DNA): TGTGCCAGTGGCGATCCTCCCGGGACCACATCCTACGAGCAGTACTTC. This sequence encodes CASGDPPGTTSYEQYF.

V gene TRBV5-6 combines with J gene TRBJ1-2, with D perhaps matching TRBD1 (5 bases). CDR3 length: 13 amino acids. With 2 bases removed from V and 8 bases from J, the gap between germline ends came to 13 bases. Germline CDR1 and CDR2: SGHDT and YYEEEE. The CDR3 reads CASSFGGTSGYTF. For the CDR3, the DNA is TGTGCCAGCAGCTTTGGTGGGACGTCGGGCTACACCTTC.

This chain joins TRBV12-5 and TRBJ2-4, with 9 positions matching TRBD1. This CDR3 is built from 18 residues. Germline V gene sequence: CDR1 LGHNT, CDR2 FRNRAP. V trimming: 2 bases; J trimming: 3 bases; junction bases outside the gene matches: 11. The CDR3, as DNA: TGTGCTAGTGGTTTGTCGGACAGGGGTTCGATAGGCAAAAACATTCAGTACTTC. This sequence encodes CASGLSDRGSIGKNIQYF.

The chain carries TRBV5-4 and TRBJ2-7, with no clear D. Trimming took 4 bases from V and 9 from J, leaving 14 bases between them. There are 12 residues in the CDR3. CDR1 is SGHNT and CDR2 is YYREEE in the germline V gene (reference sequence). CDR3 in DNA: TGTGCCAGCAGCGGCCCTATGGTTCGGCAGTACTTC. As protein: CASSGPMVRQYF.

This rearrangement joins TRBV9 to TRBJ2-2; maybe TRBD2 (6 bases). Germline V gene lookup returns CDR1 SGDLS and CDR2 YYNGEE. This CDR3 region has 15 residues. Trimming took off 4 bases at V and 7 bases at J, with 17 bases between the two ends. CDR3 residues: CASSSLGGVGGELFF. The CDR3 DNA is TGTGCCAGCAGCTCCCTCGGGGGAGTAGGCGGGGAGCTGTTTTTT.

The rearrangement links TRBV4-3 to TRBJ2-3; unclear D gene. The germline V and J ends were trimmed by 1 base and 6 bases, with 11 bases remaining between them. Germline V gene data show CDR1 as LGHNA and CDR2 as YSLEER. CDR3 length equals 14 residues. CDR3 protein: CASSQAASADTQYF. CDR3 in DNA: TGCGCCAGCAGCCAAGCGGCGAGCGCGGATACGCAGTATTTT.

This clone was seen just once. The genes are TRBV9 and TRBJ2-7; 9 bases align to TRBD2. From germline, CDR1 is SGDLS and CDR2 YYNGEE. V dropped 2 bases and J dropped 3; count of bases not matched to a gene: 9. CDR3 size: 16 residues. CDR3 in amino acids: CASSVLLAGFHYEQYF. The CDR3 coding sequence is TGTGCCAGCAGCGTGTTACTAGCGGGCTTTCACTACGAGCAGTACTTC.

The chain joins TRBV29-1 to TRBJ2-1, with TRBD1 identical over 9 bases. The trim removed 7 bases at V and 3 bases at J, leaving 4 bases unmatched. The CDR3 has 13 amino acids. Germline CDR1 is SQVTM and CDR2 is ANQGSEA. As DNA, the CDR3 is TGCAGCGCGGGACAGGGCTTCTACAATGAGCAGTTCTTC. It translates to CSAGQGFYNEQFF.

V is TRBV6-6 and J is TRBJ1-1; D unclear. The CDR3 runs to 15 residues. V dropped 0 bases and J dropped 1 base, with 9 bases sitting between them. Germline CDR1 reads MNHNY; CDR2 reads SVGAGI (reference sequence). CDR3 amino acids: CASSYSITANTEAFF. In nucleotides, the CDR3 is TGTGCCAGCAGTTACTCGATAACGGCGAACACTGAAGCTTTCTTT.

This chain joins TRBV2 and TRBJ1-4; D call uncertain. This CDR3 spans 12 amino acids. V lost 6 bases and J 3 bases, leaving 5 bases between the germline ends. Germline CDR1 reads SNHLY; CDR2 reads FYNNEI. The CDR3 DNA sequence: TGTGCCAGCAGGTGGGCTAATGAAAAACTGTTTTTT. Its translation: CASRWANEKLFF.

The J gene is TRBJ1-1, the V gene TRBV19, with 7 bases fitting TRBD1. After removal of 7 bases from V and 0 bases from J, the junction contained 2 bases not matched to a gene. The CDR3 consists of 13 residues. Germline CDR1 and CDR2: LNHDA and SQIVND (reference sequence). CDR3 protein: CASIDRVNTEAFF. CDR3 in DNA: TGTGCCAGTATAGACAGGGTGAACACTGAAGCTTTCTTT.

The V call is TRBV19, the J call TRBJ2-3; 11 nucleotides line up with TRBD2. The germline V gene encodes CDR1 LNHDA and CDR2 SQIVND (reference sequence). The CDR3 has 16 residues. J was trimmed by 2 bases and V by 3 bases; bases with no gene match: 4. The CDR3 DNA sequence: TGTGCCAGTAGTATCCTAGCGGGGGGTTCCACAGATACGCAGTATTTT. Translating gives CASSILAGGSTDTQYF.